The 19 T cell receptor beta chains in this list originate from one sample, sequenced in a study of OX40 agonist ivuxolimab in advanced cancers. This table comes from immunoSEQ multiplex PCR, and its TCRdb copy is limited to in-frame clones, with some not included. The sample has roughly 130,000 clones, 80% to 95% seen once. The sample here was CD4+ or CD8+ T cells sorted from blood, taken in a trial of the OX40 agonist ivuxolimab. The origin of the receptors is an adult with an advanced solid tumor such as melanoma, head and neck, liver or kidney cancer.

The chain employs TRBV23-1 and TRBJ2-7; the match to TRBD1 covers 10 bases. TRBV23-1 is sorted into the ORF group, with uncertain function. With 2 bases clipped from V and 4 bases from J, the junction kept 11 bases outside the gene matches. CDR3 length equals 17 residues. The CDR3: CASSQEGARTGGYEQYF. For the CDR3, the DNA is TGCGCCAGCAGTCAAGAGGGGGCACGGACAGGGGGTTACGAGCAGTACTTC.

The gene calls are TRBV2 and TRBJ2-5, with D possibly TRBD1 on 6 matching bases. CDR3 length equals 14 residues. Germline V CDR1 and CDR2: SNHLY, FYNNEI. V was pared by 5 bases and J by 2 bases, with 12 bases between. CDR3 DNA sequence: TGTGCCAGCAGTACTCGGACAGTACAAGAGACCCAGTACTTC. This translates into CASSTRTVQETQYF.

V gene TRBV28 combines with J gene TRBJ1-4; 9 positions agree with TRBD1. Germline lookup yields CDR1 MDHEN and CDR2 SYDVKM. Trimming cost V 6 bases and J 4 bases; bases outside gene matches: 6. This CDR3 is built from 15 residues. In nucleotides, the CDR3 is TGTGCCAGCAGGCTTACAGGGGGCTATAATGAAAAACTGTTTTTT. The encoded protein is CASRLTGGYNEKLFF. Using reference TRBV28 and TRBJ1-4 for the parts outside the CDR3, the full variable domain is DVKVTQSSRYLVKRTGEKVFLECVQDMDHENMFWYRQDPGLGLRLIYFSYDVKMKEKGDIPEGYSVSREKKERFSLILESASTNQTSMYLCASRLTGGYNEKLFFGSGTQLSVL.

The chain has TRBV14 and TRBJ1-2; no clear D gene. V lost 0 bases and J lost 4, with 12 bases in between. Germline CDR1 is SGHDN and CDR2 is FVKESK. This CDR3 has 15 residues. In DNA form, the CDR3 reads TGTGCCAGCAGCCAAGATGTCGGCAGTTTCTATGGCTACACCTTC. As protein: CASSQDVGSFYGYTF.

Here the CDR3 DNA reads TGTGCCAGCAGCGGAAGTTCGCCCTACGAGCAGTACTTC. This sequence encodes CASSGSSPYEQYF. This sequence joins TRBV6-1 and TRBJ2-7, with D hard to call. Germline loops: CDR1 MNHNS, CDR2 SASEGT. V dropped 6 bases and J dropped 2 bases, with 11 bases sitting between them. The CDR3 has 13 residues.

V is TRBV19 and J is TRBJ2-1; weak D call: TRBD2 (5 bases). The CDR3 runs to 15 residues. The V end lost 3 bases, the J end lost 13 bases, and 22 bases lay between the germline ends. CDR1 is LNHDA, CDR2 SQIVND, per germline (reference sequence). This chain's CDR3 is CASSMSWGANLPQFF. The CDR3 DNA sequence: TGTGCCAGTAGTATGAGTTGGGGAGCGAACCTCCCCCAGTTCTTC.

This chain connects TRBV18 to TRBJ1-2; the D is unclear. Germline CDR1 and CDR2: KGHSH and LQKENI. Trimming left V 5 bases short and J 7 bases short, with 17 bases between. CDR3 length: 14 amino acids. This CDR3 is CASSSGPQLGGYTF. CDR3 nucleotides: TGTGCCAGCTCAAGCGGACCTCAGTTGGGTGGCTACACCTTC.

The chain uses TRBV7-6 and TRBJ2-7, with D hard to call. Per the germline V gene, CDR1 is SGHVS and CDR2 is FNYEAQ. The ends were cut back, 8 bases at V and 0 bases at J, with 14 bases in the middle. This CDR3 region has 14 residues. DNA for the CDR3: TGTGCCAGCTCCCTTGGACGGCTCTCCTACGAGCAGTACTTC. Encoded protein: CASSLGRLSYEQYF.

This rearrangement joins TRBV19 to TRBJ2-1; D unresolved. V lost 4 bases and J 4 bases, leaving 5 bases between the germline ends. The CDR3 consists of 12 residues. Germline V CDR1 and CDR2: LNHDA, SQIVND (reference sequence). CDR3 in amino acids: CASSTSYNEQFF. The CDR3 DNA reads as TGTGCCAGTAGTACGTCGTACAATGAGCAGTTCTTC.

The chain has TRBV10-3 and TRBJ1-4; no clear D. Germline CDR1 and CDR2: ENHRY and SYGVKD. V lost 6 bases and J lost 6, with 11 bases in between. The CDR3 length is 13 residues. The CDR3 region is CAIREGRDEKLFF. The CDR3 nucleotides read TGTGCCATCAGAGAAGGTAGGGATGAAAAACTGTTTTTT.

The chain carries TRBV7-8 and TRBJ1-2; TRBD1 matches 9 bases. The CDR3 consists of 14 residues. The V and J ends lost 8 bases and 8 bases, in that order; junction bases with no gene match: 12. CDR1 SGHVS and CDR2 FQNEAQ come from the germline V gene. CDR3 sequence: CASRQSGTGIGYTF. The CDR3, as DNA: TGTGCCAGCCGTCAATCCGGGACAGGGATCGGCTACACCTTC.

V gene TRBV11-2 combines with J gene TRBJ1-3, with D unresolved. CDR3 length: 13 amino acids. Looked up from germline, CDR1 is SGHAT and CDR2 is FQNNGV. Trimming stripped 4 bases from V and 3 bases from J, with 7 bases between. This CDR3 reads CASSSEGGNTIYF. The CDR3 region has the DNA TGTGCCAGCAGCTCCGAAGGTGGAAACACCATATATTTT.

This chain uses TRBV5-6 with TRBJ1-1; D is uncertain. Germline V lookup: CDR1 SGHDT, CDR2 YYEEEE. V lost 5 bases to trimming and J lost 6 bases, with 14 bases between them. The CDR3 extends over 13 amino acids. CDR3 in DNA: TGTGCCAGCAGAGGCAGGCCCGACGCTGAAGCTTTCTTT. It yields the protein CASRGRPDAEAFF.

The sample holds one count of this clone. V and J are TRBV2 and TRBJ2-7; D gene uncertain. V lost 6 bases and J 4 bases, leaving 10 bases between the germline ends. Germline lookup yields CDR1 SNHLY and CDR2 FYNNEI. The CDR3 spans 12 residues. CDR3: CASRGLGYEQYF. The CDR3 DNA reads as TGTGCCAGCAGGGGCCTTGGGTACGAGCAGTACTTC.

This clone came up once. The chain links TRBV1 to TRBJ2-1; the listed D gene, TRBD2, was not tested against the DNA. TRBV1 is reported as a pseudogene. This CDR3 spans 17 amino acids. The CDR3 DNA sequence: TGCACCAGCAGCCAAGAGAAGGGACTAGCGGACTACAATGAGCAGTTCTTC. Encoded protein: CTSSQEKGLADYNEQFF.

The chain joins TRBV7-3 to TRBJ2-7; D tentatively fits TRBD1 or TRBD2 (5 bases each). Germline CDR1 reads SGHTA; CDR2 reads FQGTGA. CDR3 length: 16 residues. V dropped 0 bases and J dropped 3 bases, with 15 bases sitting between them. The CDR3 reads CASSLTLIGAHYEQYF. The DNA of the CDR3 is TGTGCCAGCAGCTTAACGTTAATCGGGGCCCACTACGAGCAGTACTTC. Using reference TRBV7-3 and TRBJ2-7 for the parts outside the CDR3, the full variable domain is GAGVSQTPSNKVTEKGKYVELRCDPISGHTALYWYRQSLGQGPEFLIYFQGTGAADDSGLPNDRFFAVRPEGSVSTLKIQRTERGDSAVYLCASSLTLIGAHYEQYFGPGTRLTVT.

The chain uses TRBV20-1 and TRBJ1-3; D is ambiguous. Germline V lookup: CDR1 DFQATT, CDR2 SNEGSKA (reference sequence). CDR3 length: 11 amino acids. Trimming took 8 bases from V and 3 from J, leaving 8 bases between them. Here the CDR3 reads CSPQVGNTIYF. For the CDR3, the DNA is TGCAGTCCTCAAGTTGGAAACACCATATATTTT.

There are a few counts of this clone. The chain recombines TRBV27 with TRBJ2-1, with D possibly being TRBD1 (5 bases). There are 14 residues in the CDR3. CDR1 is MNHEY, CDR2 SMNVEV, per germline (reference sequence). The ends were cut back, 4 bases at V and 9 bases at J, with 16 bases in the middle. Here the CDR3 DNA reads TGTGCCAGCAGTTACTCCGCAGGGTTTGGTGAGCAGTTCTTC. Residues: CASSYSAGFGEQFF.

V usage is TRBV27 and J usage is TRBJ2-2; the D gene is possibly TRBD1 (5 bases). The CDR3 runs 15 residues. The V gene lost 5 bases and the J gene lost 2 bases, with 12 bases spanning the gap. Per germline, CDR1 MNHEY and CDR2 SMNVEV (reference sequence). For the CDR3, the DNA is TGTGCCAGCAGTCTCCGACAGACTAACACCGGGGAGCTGTTTTTT. Translated: CASSLRQTNTGELFF.